This T cell receptor (beta chain) is from a study of shared clonotypes between healthy human individuals. The study's findings and limits: Having only a few donors restricted how much genetic and exposure-history diversity was captured.

This CDR3 spans 14 amino acids. CDR1 and CDR2 from the germline V gene are SGHTA and FQGNSA. Trimming cost V 1 base and J 5 bases, with 10 bases left between them. Template for every sorted-subset replicate PCR totaled 200 to 250 ng DNA, approximately 30,000 T cell genomes. Sequenced by immunoSEQ multiplex PCR; TCRdb stores in-frame clones only, minus some. This sample has 2,500,000 or so clones, with 80% to 95% found just once. Turning to this clone: Its antigen is as yet unknown. This CDR3 is also generated by other DNA sequences in the sample.

J is TRBJ2-3 and V is TRBV7-2; D is uncertain. The TCR sequence derives from a man between 18 and 29 years old in good health. Some clones in this sample may be carry-over from other donors' samples. The sample taken for sequencing was naive CD4+ T cells from PBMCs. Subset specified: CD45RA+ positively selected. Written as DNA, the CDR3 is TGTGCCAGCAGCTTAGTTTCTCGTGAAGATACGCAGTATTTT. Translation: CASSLVSREDTQYF.